Listed below are T cell receptor beta chains from one sample, sequenced in a study of blood T cell repertoires in COVID-19. The assay was immunoSEQ multiplex PCR, and TCRdb's table has in-frame clones only and misses some. This table holds 160,000 or so clones, more than 70% found once. Sequenced: peripheral blood. These receptors came from a man in his 60s with acute or convalescent COVID-19. Both conserved end residues are trimmed from each CDR3. The order of the fields is V gene, CDR3 length, CDR3 protein.

TRBV4-1,14,ASSQDPLAGGNEQF
TRBV5-3,18,ARSLEGGQACLRTVEKLF
TRBV7-8,13,ASSRGTGGNQPQH
TRBV14,12,ASSRTGGLYGYT
TRBV3-1/TRBV3-2,15,ASSQDRYARAASPLH
TRBV6-5,12,ASSTGTGQETQY
TRBV11-2,12,ASSLVRQGNEQF
TRBV4-3,17,ASSHRYTRTGVNTGELF
TRBV5-6,14,ASSLPFAGGIDEQF
TRBV7-2,13,ASSNRGQGTSPLH
TRBV5-1,14,ASSLPGGPYQDTQY
TRBV7-9,11,ASSLEQGYGYT
TRBV2,14,ASTPEGGAATGELF
TRBV5-1,14,ASSLGPQGDGNTIY
TRBV5-1,13,ASSQGVRHNSPLH
TRBV5-8,14,ASRVYLAVLYNEQF
TRBV7-8,13,ASSPRGQGSHEQY
TRBV4-1,12,ASSQTGKHYGYT
TRBV3-1/TRBV3-2,9,ASSLDGIVN
TRBV2,13,ASAIPSGGTDTQY
TRBV15,12,ATSRRERNTEAF
TRBV5-4,14,ASSDRGWGNGNEQF
TRBV2,12,ASIYVGPRETQY
TRBV6-4,12,ASSAGGWTDTQY
TRBV10-3,12,AIRSSGGTDTQY
TRBV4-1,15,ASSAGGGVATNEKLF
TRBV10-3,13,AISLSGGSTDTQY
TRBV10-1,13,ASSERGWTYNEQF
TRBV6-6,12,ATTSGGDLGEQY
TRBV27,15,ASSFPRNRGSNSPLH
TRBV29-1,12,SVGFVGSGEKLF
TRBV7-2,9,ASSLLYEQY
TRBV6-2/TRBV6-3,13,ASSYSRQGTKTQY
TRBV21-1,17,ASSGRISQGAIRRYEQY
TRBV30,9,AFVVLSGYT
TRBV6-6,14,ASHRGKLTTQGGYT
TRBV7-2,11,ASSVGTSDPQY
TRBV5-1,11,ASSLSRSEKLF
TRBV6-5,13,ASSYSAGGNQPQH
TRBV6-1,13,ASSELAGGAYEQY
TRBV11-2,14,ASSPRTSGDRYEQF
TRBV2,12,ASRYGQGNYGYT
TRBV5-1,13,ASSLGDSNNQPQH
TRBV6-5,13,ASSYSPPPSGELF